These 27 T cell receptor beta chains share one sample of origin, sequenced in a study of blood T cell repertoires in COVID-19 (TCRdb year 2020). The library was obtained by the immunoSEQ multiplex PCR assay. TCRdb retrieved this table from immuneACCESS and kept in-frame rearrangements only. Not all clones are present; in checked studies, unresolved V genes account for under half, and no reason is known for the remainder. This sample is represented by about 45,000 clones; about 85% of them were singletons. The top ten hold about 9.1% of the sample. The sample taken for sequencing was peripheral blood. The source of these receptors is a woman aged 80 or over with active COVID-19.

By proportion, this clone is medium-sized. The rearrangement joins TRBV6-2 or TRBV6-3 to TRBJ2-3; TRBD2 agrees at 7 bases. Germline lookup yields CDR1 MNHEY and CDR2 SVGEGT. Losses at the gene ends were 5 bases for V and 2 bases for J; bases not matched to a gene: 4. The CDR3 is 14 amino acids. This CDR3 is CASSTGTTTDTQYF. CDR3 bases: TGTGCCAGCAGTACCGGGACTACCACAGATACGCAGTATTTT.

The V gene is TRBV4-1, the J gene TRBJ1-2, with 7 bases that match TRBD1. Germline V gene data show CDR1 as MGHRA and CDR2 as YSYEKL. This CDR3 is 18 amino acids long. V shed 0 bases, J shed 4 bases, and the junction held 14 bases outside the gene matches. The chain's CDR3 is CASSQDSPLGGYGYGYTF. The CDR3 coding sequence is TGCGCCAGCAGCCAAGATTCCCCCTTAGGGGGCTACGGCTATGGCTACACCTTC.

The CDR3 region is CASSEGGGTGEQYF. The CDR3 bases are TGTGCCAGCAGTGAAGGCGGAGGGACGGGGGAGCAGTACTTC. The chain employs TRBV6-1 and TRBJ2-7, with a weak D call TRBD2 (6 bases). The V gene lost 1 base and the J gene lost 7 bases, with 14 bases spanning the gap. Germline V gives CDR1 MNHNS, CDR2 SASEGT. The CDR3 has 14 amino acids.

This chain's CDR3 is CASSQDLRGNQPQHF. The CDR3, as DNA: TGTGCCAGCAGCCAAGATCTACGGGGGAATCAGCCCCAGCATTTT. V usage is TRBV3-1 (or the pseudogene TRBV3-2) and J usage is TRBJ1-5; a possible D gene is TRBD1 (5 bases). Between the trimmed V and J ends, which lost 0 bases and 4 bases, there was a span of 10 bases. In germline, CDR1 is LGHDT, CDR2 YNNKEL (reference sequence). The CDR3 spans 15 residues.

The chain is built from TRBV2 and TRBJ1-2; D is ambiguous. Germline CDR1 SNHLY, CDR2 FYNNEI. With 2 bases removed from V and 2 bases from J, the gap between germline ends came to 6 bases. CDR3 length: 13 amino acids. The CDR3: CASSETGNYGYTF. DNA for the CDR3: TGTGCCAGCAGTGAAACGGGGAACTATGGCTACACCTTC.

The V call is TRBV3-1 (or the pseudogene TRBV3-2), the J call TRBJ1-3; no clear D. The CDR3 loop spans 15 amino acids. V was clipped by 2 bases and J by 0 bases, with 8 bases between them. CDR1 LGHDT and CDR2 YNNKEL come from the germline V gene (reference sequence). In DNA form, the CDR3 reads TGTGCCAGCAGCCAATGGGCTCGCTCTGGAAACACCATATATTTT. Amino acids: CASSQWARSGNTIYF.

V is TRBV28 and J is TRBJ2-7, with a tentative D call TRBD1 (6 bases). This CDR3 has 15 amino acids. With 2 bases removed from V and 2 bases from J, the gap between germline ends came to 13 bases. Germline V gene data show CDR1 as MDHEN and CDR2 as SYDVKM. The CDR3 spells CASSLVGGSTYEQYF. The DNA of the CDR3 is TGTGCCAGCAGTTTAGTAGGGGGATCTACCTACGAGCAGTACTTC. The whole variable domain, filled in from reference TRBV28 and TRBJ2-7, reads DVKVTQSSRYLVKRTGEKVFLECVQDMDHENMFWYRQDPGLGLRLIYFSYDVKMKEKGDIPEGYSVSREKKERFSLILESASTNQTSMYLCASSLVGGSTYEQYFGPGTRLTVT.

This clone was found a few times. The CDR3 loop reads CASSYLGANQPQHF. The CDR3 DNA reads TGTGCCAGCAGTTACCTTGGGGCCAATCAGCCCCAGCATTTT. The chain recombines TRBV6-5 with TRBJ1-5; D may be TRBD1 (5 bases). The CDR3 is 14 amino acids. Per germline, CDR1 MNHEY and CDR2 SVGAGI. Trimming cost V 2 bases and J 3 bases, with 8 bases left between them.

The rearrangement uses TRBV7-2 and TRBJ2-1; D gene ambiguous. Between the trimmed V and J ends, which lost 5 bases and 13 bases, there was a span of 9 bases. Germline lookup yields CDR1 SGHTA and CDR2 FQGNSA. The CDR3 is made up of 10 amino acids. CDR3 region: CASSDTPQFF. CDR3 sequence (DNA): TGTGCCAGCAGCGACACCCCCCAGTTCTTC. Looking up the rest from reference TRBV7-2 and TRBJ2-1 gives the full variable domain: GAGVSQSPSNKVTEKGKDVELRCDPISGHTALYWYRQSLGQGLEFLIYFQGNSAPDKSGLPSDRFSAERTGGSVSTLTIQRTQQEDSAVYLCASSDTPQFFGPGTRLTVL.

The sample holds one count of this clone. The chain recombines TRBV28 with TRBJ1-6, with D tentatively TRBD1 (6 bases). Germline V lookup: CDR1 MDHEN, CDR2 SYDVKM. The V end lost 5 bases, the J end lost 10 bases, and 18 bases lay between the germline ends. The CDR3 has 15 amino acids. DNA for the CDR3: TGTGCCAGCAGTGCTGCTCTAGGGACACAATCACCCCTCCACTTT. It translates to CASSAALGTQSPLHF.

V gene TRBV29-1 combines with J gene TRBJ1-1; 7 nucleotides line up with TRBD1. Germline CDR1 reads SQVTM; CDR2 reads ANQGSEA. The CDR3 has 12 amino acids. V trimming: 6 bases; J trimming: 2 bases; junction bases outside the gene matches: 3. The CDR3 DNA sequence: TGCAGCGTCGACAGGGTAAACACTGAAGCTTTCTTT. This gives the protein CSVDRVNTEAFF.

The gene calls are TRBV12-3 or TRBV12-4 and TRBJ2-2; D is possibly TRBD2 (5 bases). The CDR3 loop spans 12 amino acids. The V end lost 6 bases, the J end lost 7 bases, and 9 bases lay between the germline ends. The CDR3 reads CASRRGVGELFF. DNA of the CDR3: TGTGCCAGCAGACGGGGAGTCGGGGAGCTGTTTTTT.

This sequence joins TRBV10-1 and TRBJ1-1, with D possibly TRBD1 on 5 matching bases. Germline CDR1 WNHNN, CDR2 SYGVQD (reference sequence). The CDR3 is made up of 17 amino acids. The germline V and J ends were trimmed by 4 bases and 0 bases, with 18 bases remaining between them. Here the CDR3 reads CASSGAGPLSMNTEAFF. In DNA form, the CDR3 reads TGCGCCAGCAGTGGAGCGGGGCCCCTTTCGATGAACACTGAAGCTTTCTTT.

The CDR3 DNA sequence: TGCGCCAGCAGCCGCTTGGACAGGGGGACGGAAGCTTTCTTT. It encodes CASSRLDRGTEAFF. The chain couples TRBV5-1 to TRBJ1-1; TRBD1 matches 10 bases. Trimming took 4 bases from V and 8 from J; bases not matched to a gene: 8. CDR3 length: 14 residues. Germline-derived CDR1 and CDR2 are SGHRS and YFSETQ.

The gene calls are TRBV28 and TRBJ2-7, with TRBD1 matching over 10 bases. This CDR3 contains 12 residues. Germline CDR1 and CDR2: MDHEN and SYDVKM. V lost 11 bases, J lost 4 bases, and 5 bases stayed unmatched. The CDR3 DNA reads TGTGCCGCGAGACAGGGGGCGTACGAGCAGTACTTC. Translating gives CAARQGAYEQYF.

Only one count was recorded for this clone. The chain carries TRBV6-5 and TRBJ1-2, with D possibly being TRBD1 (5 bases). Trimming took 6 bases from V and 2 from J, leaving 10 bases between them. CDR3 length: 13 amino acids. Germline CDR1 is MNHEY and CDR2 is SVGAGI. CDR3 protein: CASRGGVNYGYTF. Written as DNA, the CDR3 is TGTGCCAGCAGGGGGGGGGTAAACTATGGCTACACCTTC.

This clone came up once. The CDR3 DNA reads TGTGCCTGTGCAAAGGGGATGAACACTGAAGCTTTCTTT. Amino acids: CACAKGMNTEAFF. The chain carries TRBV30 and TRBJ1-1; a possible D gene is TRBD1 (5 bases). Trimming took 6 bases from V and 0 from J, leaving 11 bases between them. Germline V gene lookup returns CDR1 GTSNPN and CDR2 SVGIG (reference sequence). The CDR3 has 13 residues.

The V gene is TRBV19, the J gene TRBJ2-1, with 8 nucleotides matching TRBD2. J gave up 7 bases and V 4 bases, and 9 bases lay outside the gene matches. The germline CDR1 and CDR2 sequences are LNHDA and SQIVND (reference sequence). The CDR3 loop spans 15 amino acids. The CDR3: CASSTAGTSANEQFF. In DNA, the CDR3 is TGTGCCAGTAGTACGGCCGGGACTAGTGCAAATGAGCAGTTCTTC.

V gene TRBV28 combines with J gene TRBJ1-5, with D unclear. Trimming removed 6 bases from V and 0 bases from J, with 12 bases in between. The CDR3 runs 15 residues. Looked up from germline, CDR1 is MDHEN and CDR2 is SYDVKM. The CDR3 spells CASSSYRYSNQPQHF. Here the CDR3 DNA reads TGTGCCAGCAGCTCCTACAGATATAGCAATCAGCCCCAGCATTTT.

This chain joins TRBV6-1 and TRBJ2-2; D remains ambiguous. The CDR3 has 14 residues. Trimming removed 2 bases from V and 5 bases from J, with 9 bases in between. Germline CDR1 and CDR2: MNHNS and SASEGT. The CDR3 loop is CASSELEVTGELFF. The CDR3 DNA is TGTGCCAGCAGTGAACTCGAGGTTACCGGGGAGCTGTTTTTT.

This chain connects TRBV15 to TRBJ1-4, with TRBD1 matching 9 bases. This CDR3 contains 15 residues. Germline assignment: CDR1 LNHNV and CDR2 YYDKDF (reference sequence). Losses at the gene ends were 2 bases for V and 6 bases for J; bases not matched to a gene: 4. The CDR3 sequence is CATSRTGGGDEKLFF. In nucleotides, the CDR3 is TGTGCCACCAGCAGAACAGGGGGCGGCGATGAAAAACTGTTTTTT.

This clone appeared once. CDR3 sequence: CASSLRTKTSGGGETQYF. CDR3 coding DNA: TGTGCCAGCAGCTTAAGGACCAAGACTAGCGGGGGGGGAGAGACCCAGTACTTC. The rearrangement joins TRBV7-8 to TRBJ2-5, with 14 bases aligning to TRBD2. The CDR3 spans 18 residues. Germline-derived CDR1 and CDR2 are SGHVS and FQNEAQ. The ends lost 2 bases at V and 4 bases at J; junction bases unmatched: 9.

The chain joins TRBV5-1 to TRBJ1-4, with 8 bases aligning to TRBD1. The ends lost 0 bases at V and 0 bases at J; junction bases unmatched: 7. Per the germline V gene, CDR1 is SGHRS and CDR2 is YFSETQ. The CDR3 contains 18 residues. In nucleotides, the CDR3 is TGCGCCAGCAGCTTGGGAACAGGGGGACCACCAACTAATGAAAAACTGTTTTTT. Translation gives CASSLGTGGPPTNEKLFF.

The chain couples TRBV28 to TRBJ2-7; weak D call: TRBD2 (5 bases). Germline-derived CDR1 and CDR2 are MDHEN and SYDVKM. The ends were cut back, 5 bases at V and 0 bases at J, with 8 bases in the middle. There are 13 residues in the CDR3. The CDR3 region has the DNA TGTGCCAGCAGTAAAGGGAGCTCCTACGAGCAGTACTTC. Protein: CASSKGSSYEQYF.

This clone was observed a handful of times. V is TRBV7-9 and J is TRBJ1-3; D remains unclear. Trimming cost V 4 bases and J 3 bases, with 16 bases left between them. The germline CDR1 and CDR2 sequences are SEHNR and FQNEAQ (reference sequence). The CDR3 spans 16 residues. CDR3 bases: TGTGCCAGCAGCTCCCGCAGTGTCCTTGGTGGAAACACCATATATTTT. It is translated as CASSSRSVLGGNTIYF.

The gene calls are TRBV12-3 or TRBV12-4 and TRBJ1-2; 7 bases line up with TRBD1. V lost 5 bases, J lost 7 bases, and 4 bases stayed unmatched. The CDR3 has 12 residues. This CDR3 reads CASSARQGGYTF. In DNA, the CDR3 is TGTGCCAGCAGTGCAAGACAGGGTGGCTACACCTTC.

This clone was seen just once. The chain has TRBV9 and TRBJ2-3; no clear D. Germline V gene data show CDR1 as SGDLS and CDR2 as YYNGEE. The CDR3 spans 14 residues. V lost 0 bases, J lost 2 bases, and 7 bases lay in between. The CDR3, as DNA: TGTGCCAGCAGCGTAGCGCAGGACACAGATACGCAGTATTTT. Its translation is CASSVAQDTDTQYF.